One sample yielded the 31 T cell receptor beta chains listed below, sequenced in a study of blood T cell repertoires in COVID-19. The assay was immunoSEQ multiplex PCR, and TCRdb's table has in-frame clones only and misses some. This table has about 190,000 clones, under 85% appearing once. Sequencing used peripheral blood. The receptors shown here come from a man aged 60-69 years with active or convalescent COVID-19.

V and J are TRBV28 and TRBJ1-5; 7 bases agree with TRBD1. V shed 4 bases, J shed 5 bases, and the junction held 8 bases outside the gene matches. This CDR3 contains 15 residues. Germline V CDR1 and CDR2: MDHEN, SYDVKM. Written as DNA, the CDR3 is TGTGCCAGCAGTTACAGGGGTCTACGGTATCAGCCCCAGCATTTT. Translated: CASSYRGLRYQPQHF.

The chain employs TRBV19 and TRBJ2-1, with TRBD1 identical over 7 bases. The germline V gene has CDR1 LNHDA and CDR2 SQIVND (reference sequence). The CDR3 has 19 amino acids. The V segment lost 0 bases and the J segment 0 bases; nucleotides outside the gene matches: 11. CDR3 in amino acids: CASSIDTGQVYSSYNEQFF. The CDR3 DNA follows: TGTGCCAGTAGTATAGATACAGGACAGGTTTATTCCTCCTACAATGAGCAGTTCTTC.

This rearrangement joins TRBV5-1 to TRBJ1-2, with TRBD1 as a possible D gene (6 bases). The CDR3 has 13 amino acids. Germline V gene data show CDR1 as SGHRS and CDR2 as YFSETQ. Trimming pared 4 bases from V and 5 bases from J, leaving 12 bases between. CDR3 sequence: CASSTGTLYGYTF. Here the CDR3 DNA reads TGCGCCAGCAGCACCGGGACACTATATGGCTACACCTTC.

V gene TRBV9 combines with J gene TRBJ2-3; D may be TRBD1 (6 bases). Trimming stripped 2 bases from V and 1 base from J, with 14 bases between. CDR1 is SGDLS, CDR2 YYNGEE, per germline. CDR3 length equals 16 residues. CDR3 DNA: TGTGCCAGCAGCGTCCTCGGACAGCCACGCACAGATACGCAGTATTTT. Its translation: CASSVLGQPRTDTQYF.

The gene calls are TRBV3-1 (or the pseudogene TRBV3-2) and TRBJ2-3; 14 positions agree with TRBD2. The V and J ends lost 4 bases and 0 bases, in that order; junction bases with no gene match: 15. Germline CDR1 LGHDT, CDR2 YNNKEL (reference sequence). This CDR3 spans 21 amino acids. In DNA form, the CDR3 reads TGTGCCAGCAGCCTTACTTCGGGACTAGCGGGAGCTATCGTTAGCACAGATACGCAGTATTTT. Its translation is CASSLTSGLAGAIVSTDTQYF.

The genes are TRBV4-1 and TRBJ1-1; TRBD1 matches 12 bases. Germline CDR1 reads MGHRA; CDR2 reads YSYEKL. The CDR3 extends over 17 amino acids. V was clipped by 2 bases and J by 10 bases; unmatched bases: 14. CDR3: CASSQTGTGGGKVVAFF. The CDR3 DNA reads as TGCGCCAGCAGCCAAACCGGGACAGGGGGCGGAAAGGTAGTAGCTTTCTTT.

The chain links TRBV18 to TRBJ2-1, with D uncertain. CDR3 size: 13 residues. The germline V and J ends were trimmed by 3 bases and 4 bases, with 7 bases remaining between them. Germline values: CDR1 KGHSH, CDR2 LQKENI. The CDR3, as DNA: TGTGCCAGCTCACCGATCAGTTACAATGAGCAGTTCTTC. As protein: CASSPISYNEQFF.

The V gene is TRBV7-3, the J gene TRBJ1-1; 8 positions agree with TRBD1. CDR1 and CDR2 from the germline V gene are SGHTA and FQGTGA. Trimming removed 5 bases from V and 1 base from J; junction bases left unmatched: 12. The CDR3 extends over 17 amino acids. The CDR3 DNA reads as TGTGCCAGCAGCCTGGGACAGGCCCCGAATTCGAACACTGAAGCTTTCTTT. Translating gives CASSLGQAPNSNTEAFF.

The chain uses TRBV6-5 and TRBJ1-3; 8 nucleotides agree with TRBD1. The trim removed 2 bases at V and 7 bases at J, leaving 4 bases unmatched. The CDR3 spans 14 residues. Per the germline V gene, CDR1 is MNHEY and CDR2 is SVGAGI. The CDR3 loop reads CASSYGQGTNTIYF. The CDR3 DNA reads as TGTGCCAGCAGTTACGGACAGGGTACGAACACCATATATTTT.

This rearrangement joins TRBV6-5 to TRBJ2-4, with 8 bases lining up with TRBD2. The junction had 2 bases not matched to a gene; V was cut back by 6 bases and J by 4 bases. From germline, CDR1 is MNHEY and CDR2 SVGAGI. This CDR3 is built from 13 residues. CDR3 bases: TGTGCCAGCAGACTAGCGGATAAAAACATTCAGTACTTC. It specifies CASRLADKNIQYF.

Concerning this clone: No DNA is shown, since the ends of the CDR3 on it are uncertain; the CDR3 is the one TCRdb lists. The V gene is TRBV19, the J gene TRBJ1-3. CDR1 is LNHDA and CDR2 is SQIVND in the germline V gene (reference sequence). The CDR3 length is 14 residues, termini included. The CDR3 reads CASTSGVRGNTIYF.

V and J are TRBV29-1 and TRBJ2-3; a weak D match, TRBD2 (6 bases). In germline, CDR1 is SQVTM, CDR2 ANQGSEA. V shed 7 bases and J shed 5 bases, with 22 bases lying between them. The CDR3 has 15 residues. CDR3 sequence (DNA): TGCAGCGCCTTCCGTCCCGGGAGTGGAGGAGATACGCAGTATTTT. Its protein is CSAFRPGSGGDTQYF.

V and J are TRBV9 and TRBJ1-6; maybe TRBD1 (5 bases). Per the germline V gene, CDR1 is SGDLS and CDR2 is YYNGEE. The CDR3 is made up of 13 amino acids. Trimming took off 4 bases at V and 8 bases at J, with 10 bases between the two ends. In DNA, the CDR3 is TGTGCCAGCAGCACACAGGCAGATTCACCCCTCCACTTT. It codes for CASSTQADSPLHF.

The genes are TRBV2 and TRBJ1-6; 8 nucleotides agree with TRBD1. CDR1 is SNHLY, CDR2 FYNNEI, per germline. This CDR3 spans 16 amino acids. V dropped 5 bases and J dropped 6; count of bases not matched to a gene: 9. The CDR3 DNA sequence: TGTGCCAGCAGTAAGGGAGGGGACAGGACTAATTCACCCCTCCACTTT. Amino acid sequence: CASSKGGDRTNSPLHF. The whole variable domain, remainder taken from reference TRBV2 and TRBJ1-6, is EPEVTQTPSHQVTQMGQEVILRCVPISNHLYFYWYRQILGQKVEFLVSFYNNEISEKSEIFDDQFSVERPDGSNFTLKIRSTKLEDSAMYFCASSKGGDRTNSPLHFGNGTRLTVT.

CDR3 in amino acids: CASSPLAGGPNTQYF. Written as DNA, the CDR3 is TGTGCCAGCAGCCCGCTAGCGGGAGGGCCGAATACGCAGTATTTT. The J gene is TRBJ2-3, the V gene TRBV7-3; TRBD2 matches at 12 bases. Germline V gene sequence: CDR1 SGHTA, CDR2 FQGTGA. The CDR3 is made up of 15 amino acids. J lost 7 bases, V lost 5 bases, and 7 bases had no gene match.

The genes are TRBV12-1 and TRBJ2-7; the D segment call TRBD2 is taken from the table without a DNA check. TRBV12-1 is noted as a pseudogene. The CDR3 extends over 13 amino acids. The CDR3 protein is CASPILADYEQYF. CDR3 nucleotide sequence: TGTGCCAGCCCCATACTAGCGGATTACGAGCAGTACTTC.

The rearrangement joins TRBV30 to TRBJ1-5; weak D call: TRBD1 (6 bases). The CDR3 spans 13 residues. Trimming shortened V by 4 bases and J by 5 bases, and 12 bases separated the two germline ends. Germline V gives CDR1 GTSNPN, CDR2 SVGIG (reference sequence). In DNA form, the CDR3 reads TGTGCCTGGACTCACAGGGTAGATCAGCCCCAGCATTTT. This codes for CAWTHRVDQPQHF.

V is TRBV7-9 and J is TRBJ2-1; possibly TRBD2 for D (5 bases). Trimming cost V 5 bases and J 3 bases, with 17 bases left between them. The CDR3 extends over 16 amino acids. Germline values: CDR1 SEHNR, CDR2 FQNEAQ (reference sequence). The CDR3 sequence: CASSPRLISVYNEQFF. The CDR3, as DNA: TGTGCCAGCAGCCCACGCTTGATTAGCGTCTACAATGAGCAGTTCTTC.

CDR3 amino acids: CASSAGGRSGNTIYF. CDR3 coding DNA: TGTGCCAGCAGCGCCGGCGGGCGCTCTGGAAACACCATATATTTT. The rearrangement joins TRBV9 to TRBJ1-3; D is uncertain. Trimming took 3 bases from V and 0 from J, leaving 10 bases between them. Germline V lookup: CDR1 SGDLS, CDR2 YYNGEE. This CDR3 is 15 amino acids long.

This chain connects TRBV6-1 to TRBJ1-6; 7 bases are shared with TRBD1. Germline CDR1 and CDR2: MNHNS and SASEGT. CDR3 length equals 15 residues. With V trimmed by 3 bases and J by 9 bases, 8 bases remained unmatched. The CDR3 reads CASSDGTVYGSPLHF. The CDR3 coding sequence is TGTGCCAGCAGTGATGGGACAGTCTATGGTTCACCCCTCCACTTT.

The J gene is TRBJ1-4, the V gene TRBV9, with 8 positions matching TRBD1. Germline V CDR1 and CDR2: SGDLS, YYNGEE. V lost 3 bases, J lost 5 bases, and 6 bases stayed unmatched. This CDR3 spans 15 amino acids. CDR3 amino acids: CASSADRGSNEKLFF. The DNA of the CDR3 is TGTGCCAGCAGCGCCGACAGGGGATCAAATGAAAAACTGTTTTTT.

Ten or more counts support this clone. The rearrangement joins TRBV12-3 or TRBV12-4 to TRBJ2-1; 8 bases are shared with TRBD2. CDR3 length: 12 residues. Trimming cost V 4 bases and J 14 bases; bases outside gene matches: 7. CDR3 sequence reads: CASSSGGGSEFF. Written as DNA, the CDR3 is TGTGCCAGCAGTTCCGGCGGGGGGTCAGAGTTCTTC.

The chain combines TRBV11-1 with TRBJ2-1, with 7 bases matching TRBD2. The CDR3 spans 16 residues. V lost 3 bases and J lost 6; bases outside the gene matches: 11. Germline V lookup: CDR1 SGHAT, CDR2 FQDESV (reference sequence). The CDR3 coding sequence is TGTGCCAGCAGCTTGAGTAGGGCGGGAGTGATCAATGAGCAGTTCTTC. The encoded protein is CASSLSRAGVINEQFF.

V usage is TRBV21-1 and J usage is TRBJ1-1; TRBD1, as called in the table, went unchecked against the DNA. TRBV21-1 is a known pseudogene. The CDR3 consists of 16 residues. The CDR3 nucleotides read TGTGCCAGCAGCAAAGAGGAGACAGGGTCACGGATTGAAGCTTTCTTT. Translated, it gives CASSKEETGSRIEAFF.

This chain joins TRBV6-2 or TRBV6-3 and TRBJ2-1, with 8 bases identical to TRBD1. The trim removed 6 bases at V and 0 bases at J, leaving 4 bases unmatched. CDR1 is MNHEY, CDR2 SVGEGT, per germline. CDR3 length: 15 amino acids. CDR3: CASSRQGSSYNEQFF. The CDR3 coding sequence is TGTGCCAGCAGCCGACAGGGGAGCTCCTACAATGAGCAGTTCTTC.

The chain recombines TRBV5-1 with TRBJ2-2; D is perhaps TRBD2 (5 bases). Germline V gene lookup returns CDR1 SGHRS and CDR2 YFSETQ. The V and J ends lost 0 bases and 4 bases respectively, with 10 bases between them. The CDR3 extends over 15 amino acids. The CDR3 loop reads CASSLALGSTGELFF. The CDR3 DNA is TGCGCCAGCAGCTTGGCTTTGGGGAGCACCGGGGAGCTGTTTTTT.

The V call is TRBV30, the J call TRBJ1-5; 9 nucleotides align to TRBD1. V lost 5 bases and J lost 1; bases outside the gene matches: 3. The CDR3 has 14 amino acids. Germline loops: CDR1 GTSNPN, CDR2 SVGIG (reference sequence). The CDR3 reads CAWPGTGSNQPQHF. The CDR3 region has the DNA TGTGCCTGGCCCGGGACAGGGAGCAATCAGCCCCAGCATTTT.

This rearrangement joins TRBV5-1 to TRBJ2-3; D gene unclear. In germline, CDR1 is SGHRS, CDR2 YFSETQ. V shed 4 bases and J shed 1 base, with 10 bases lying between them. CDR3 length: 14 amino acids. As DNA, the CDR3 is TGCGCCAGCAGCCCGGTAGCCGGCACAGATACGCAGTATTTT. The encoded protein is CASSPVAGTDTQYF.

J is TRBJ2-1 and V is TRBV24-1; TRBD2 matches 12 bases. The ends lost 9 bases at V and 8 bases at J; junction bases unmatched: 10. This CDR3 comprises 15 residues. Germline V gene data show CDR1 as KGHDR and CDR2 as SFDVKD. CDR3 coding DNA: TGTGCCACCGGACGGACTAGCGGGGCATTCGATGAGCAGTTCTTC. As protein: CATGRTSGAFDEQFF.

V usage is TRBV2 and J usage is TRBJ2-2; 8 positions match TRBD2. The CDR3 is 15 amino acids. The V gene's germline CDR1 is SNHLY and CDR2 FYNNEI. V lost 3 bases to trimming and J lost 5 bases; unmatched junction nucleotides: 5. The CDR3 bases are TGTGCCAGCAGTGACTTTAGCGGGGAAACCGGGGAGCTGTTTTTT. Its protein is CASSDFSGETGELFF. The full variable domain, with the rest looked up from reference TRBV2 and TRBJ2-2, is EPEVTQTPSHQVTQMGQEVILRCVPISNHLYFYWYRQILGQKVEFLVSFYNNEISEKSEIFDDQFSVERPDGSNFTLKIRSTKLEDSAMYFCASSDFSGETGELFFGEGSRLTVL.

The gene calls are TRBV19 and TRBJ2-7; a possible D gene is TRBD1 (5 bases). Trimming pared 3 bases from V and 0 bases from J, leaving 12 bases between. This CDR3 region has 15 residues. The germline V gene has CDR1 LNHDA and CDR2 SQIVND (reference sequence). The CDR3, as DNA: TGTGCCAGTAGTATTTCCCTCGACAGCTCCTACGAGCAGTACTTC. Its protein product is CASSISLDSSYEQYF.